This T cell receptor beta chain was captured in a study of OX40 agonist ivuxolimab in advanced cancers. Context from the whole study: Ivuxolimab was a fully human IgG2 agonistic monoclonal antibody targeting the costimulatory receptor OX40 (CD134). Of the approximately 50 dose-escalation patients, hepatocellular carcinoma was present in about 20, melanoma in approximately 15, renal cell carcinoma in 9 and head and neck cancer in 9. In the dose-escalation cohort, approximately 82% of patients were male, and the mean age was 60 years with a range of roughly 23 to 79. Intravenous ivuxolimab was administered to patients every 2 weeks at six dose levels: 0.01, 0.1, 0.3, 1.5, 3 and 10 mg/kg. The point of sequencing TCRbeta in the periphery was to test whether ivuxolimab changed TCR sequence diversity and drove clonal T-cell expansion. The paper describes the monotherapy dose-escalation part (N ≈ 51 patients) of the phase I trial of ivuxolimab. Partial responses occurred in three dose-escalation patients, of whom one had hepatocellular carcinoma and two had cutaneous melanoma. Patients were allowed to have had prior anti-PD-1, anti-PD-L1 or anti-CTLA-4 therapy, and around two fifths of the dose-escalation patients had been treated with checkpoint inhibitors.

What the work shows at the level of the full study, not this receptor alone: After ivuxolimab, more expanded clones were found on average in CD8+ T cells than in CD4+ T cells. At doses of 0.1 to 3.0 mg/kg, clonal expansion of both CD4+ and CD8+ T cells in blood was seen between baseline and week 6. Low levels of normalized T-cell clonal expansion were also seen in some patients who did not respond. Which antigens the clonally expanded peripheral T cells were specific for was not determined. In the 0.1-3.0 mg/kg groups, partial responders were among the patients with the lowest normalized peripheral clonal expansion, particularly in CD8+ T cells.

Genomic DNA was isolated from the sorted cells so that the TCRbeta CDR3 region could be sequenced. TCRbeta CDR3 regions were sequenced using the immunoSEQ Assay. TCRdb's version of the immuneACCESS table is confined to in-frame rearrangements and falls short of the full clone set. An unresolved V gene accounts for under half of the shortfall where checked; the remainder is of unknown origin. For this sample the table gives 60,000 to 90,000 clones, of which roughly 85% were detected only once. The ten largest clonotypes hold around 0.75% of the sample. Patients with autoimmune disease history or receiving systemic immunosuppression were excluded from the trial. Peripheral blood for TCR sequencing was collected from all dose cohorts at baseline, on cycle 4 day 1, and on cycle 7 day 1. The samples were drawn from a first-in-human, open-label, multicenter phase I dose-escalation trial of ivuxolimab. Adults with locally advanced or metastatic melanoma, renal cell carcinoma, hepatocellular carcinoma or head and neck squamous cell carcinoma were enrolled in the trial. Before TCR sequencing, CD4+ and CD8+ T cells were separately sorted from peripheral blood.

In the case of this clone: Which antigen it targets is not known. Base-call qualities are not available, and no considerably larger clone is one nucleotide away.

From cysteine to phenylalanine, the CDR3 is 16 amino acids long. Only the CDR3 region is kept as DNA, spanning 48 bases read in frame from base 1. Trimming removed 7 bases from V and 1 base from J; the gene matches leave 12 bases unexplained. CDR1 SGHAT and CDR2 FQNNGV were looked up in the germline V gene. This sample comprised CD4+ or CD8+ T cells sorted from blood, obtained in a trial of the OX40 agonist ivuxolimab. The receptor chain draws on TRBV11-2 and TRBJ1-1, and 7 junctional nucleotides match TRBD1. The source is an adult with an advanced solid tumor such as melanoma, head and neck, liver or kidney cancer. The CDR3 in this case is CASTPGRGLRNTEAFF. The DNA sequence is TGTGCCAGCACCCCCGGGAGGGGGCTGCGGAACACTGAAGCTTTCTTT.